This TCR beta chain came from a study of cytomegalovirus exposure and HLA in healthy donors (dated 2017 in TCRdb). Study-wide context: An earlier analysis of roughly 500 of the donors reported roughly 300 Gb of sequence data and some 110 million unique TCR beta sequences obtained from about 179 million T cells. An early release that covered some 630 HLA-typed donors contained around 330 gigabases of sequencing data and some 87 million unique TCR sequences. Of the roughly 400 genotyped donors, 75% to 85% were placed in the genetic ancestry cluster associated with self-reported Caucasian donors. The study aimed to test whether cataloging public T cell receptors could reveal signatures of past pathogen exposure. Using immunosequencing, the study profiled T cell repertoires from roughly 650 subjects and related those repertoires to cytomegalovirus serostatus. Besides the first cohort of approximately 670 subjects, a separate validation cohort made up of 95 to 150 different subjects was used. The study combined high-throughput TCR immunosequencing, statistical association of individual TCRs with disease status, and machine learning to predict cytomegalovirus infection status. To study patterns of TCR occurrence, a later analysis re-analyzed previously published TCR beta repertoires from 650 to 750 donors and added high-resolution HLA genotyping. The later analysis used no new phenotypic data to find candidate immune exposures, relying instead on TCR beta sequences and their occurrence across donors. In an earlier analysis of roughly 580 of the donors, high-throughput TCR beta sequencing was used to judge whether each TCR beta V gene segment behaved as functional or pseudogenic. Donor age, sex, ethnicity and CMV serostatus were compiled alongside the repertoire data. Genome-wide SNP genotypes for about three fifths of the roughly 670 donors were used in a later genetic analysis, which treated that subset as a discovery cohort. Every discovery cohort repertoire had been produced on one sequencing platform. Class I and class II HLA loci were covered by the typing at four-digit resolution. The number of donors typed differed by locus, with roughly 629-640 for A, B, C, DRB1 and DQB1, more than 500 for DQA1, nearly 610 for DPA1, and under 490 for DPB1. Five DR-DQ haplotypes were handled as single units for association and clustering, since linkage in the cohort was strong. Across around 400 genotyped donors of the cohort, an average of about 240,000 unique TCR beta nucleotide sequences per donor were sequenced, and roughly 17% of those sequences were non-productive.

General findings and caveats noted by the study authors: In an earlier analysis of about 550 of the donors, most TCR beta V segments were observed in productive rearrangements about 87% or about 30% of the time, broadly matching IMGT annotations. In a later analysis, several top co-occurrence clusters were reported to appear linked to parvovirus B19, influenza, CMV and Epstein-Barr virus. The authors suggested that the approach could potentially be generalized to other disease states and immunological phenotypes. HLA typing was unavailable for some donors at each locus, so association tests used only the typed subset. Three of the identified cytomegalovirus-associated TCR beta chains were confirmed in vitro to be specific for cytomegalovirus antigens. A group of highly shared sequence variants was considered likely to be a technical artifact of the sequencing pipeline. Strong co-occurrence of HLA alleles, especially DR and DQ, made assigning TCR associations to individual alleles difficult. A further reported finding was that TCR beta sequences accurately predicted the HLA-A and HLA-B alleles for most subjects in the first cohort. In a later analysis, most CMV-associated TCR beta chains were found to appear HLA-restricted, with HLA associations seemingly driven largely by CMV exposure. Because counts were too low, seventeen rarely observed V segments, including chromosome 9 orphons, were left out of the earlier analysis of 587 of the donors. Sequencing depth was assumed to be roughly uniform across donors in the presence/absence analyses, though that assumption may not hold. Compared with the 666-donor mean, donors in an Asian-associated ancestry cluster had fewer N-insertions in productive TCRs, according to a later genetic analysis. Specific HLA alleles were associated with 18,000 or so TCR beta sequences at a false discovery rate of 0.05 in a later analysis. The cohort was sequenced for TCR beta chains only, and without alpha or paired-chain data the features that could be detected were limited. Across donors, most TCR sequences were observed very rarely, whereas some public TCRs were present in many individuals. The study listed approximately 150 TCR beta chains as associated with cytomegalovirus. V-gene and J-gene trimming of TCR beta chains was associated with a missense DCLRE1C variant in a later genetic analysis, and the association was replicated in an independent cohort. CMV serostatus was the only immune exposure information available for the cohort. In a later analysis, HLA-associated TCR beta chains were found to be more clonally expanded and to have lower generation probabilities than equally common non-associated chains. In a later analysis, the rate of TCR association differed among HLA loci, with DRB1 alleles having the most associated TCRs and HLA-C alleles having the fewest. The classifier was reported to diagnose cytomegalovirus status with high specificity and sensitivity in both the original and validation cohorts. Correlated functional status among segregating V segments might be attributable to linkage disequilibrium, but an unknown experimental factor could not be ruled out.

Library generation was performed with the immunoSEQ multiplex PCR assay. A mixture of 60 forward primers for TCR Vbeta segments and 13 reverse primers for TCR Jbeta segments was used in the multiplex PCR. Amplification of the CDR3 region of rearranged TCR beta genes was performed with a multiplex PCR assay on genomic DNA. On the Illumina HiSeq System, the amplified TCR beta libraries were sequenced as 87-base-pair reads. On the study's bioinformatics: Across the 500 to 850 repertoires, a later analysis counted 75 million to 90 million unique TCR beta chains, 9.5 million to 13 million of which were shared by at least two donors. To remove PCR and sequencing errors, raw reads were error-corrected and collapsed into unique sequences using a nearest-neighbor algorithm that merged closely related sequences. To assign V, D and J gene segments, CDR3 sequences were aligned to IMGT reference sequences. Each retained sequence needed at least a six-nucleotide match to both a V gene segment and a J gene segment. Rearrangements were called productive when the CDR3 lacked stop codons and stayed in frame with V and J; all others were non-productive. Following IMGT convention, CDR3 was defined as the stretch from the second conserved V-encoded cysteine up to the conserved J-encoded phenylalanine. The earlier analysis of 500 to 650 of the donors excluded any sequence lacking an unambiguous match to a single V gene segment. An earlier analysis of 550 to 650 of the donors classified V segments as functional when productive rearrangements were above 56.7% and as segregating when the standard deviation between donors was above 5%. A statistical classification framework was built for diagnosing cytomegalovirus status from the catalog of TCR beta chain sequences. In a later analysis, TCR nucleotide sequences were compared against IMGT/GENE-DB human TR gene sequences so that V and J genes could be assigned. In a later analysis, CDR3 sequences and most-parsimonious VDJ recombination scenarios were assigned using the TCRdist pipeline. A later analysis defined each TCR beta chain by its CDR3 amino acid sequence plus V-gene family, and excluded reads lacking a unique V-gene family. To address suspected cross-contamination and a sequencing artifact, a later analysis removed 550 to 750 highly shared, low-generation-probability nucleotide sequences. In a later analysis, a clonal expansion index was calculated for each public chain from normalized within-repertoire ranks of inferred template counts. A later analysis computed generation probabilities with a VDJ recombination model fitted to out-of-frame rearrangements, and checked the results against IGoR. In a later analysis, hypergeometric tests were used to score TCR-TCR, TCR-HLA and TCR-CMV co-occurrence, with a repertoire-size bias correction applied to TCR pairs. False discovery rates were estimated in a later analysis by permuting HLA or CMV assignments 20 times. A later analysis grouped co-occurring TCRs with DBSCAN, adding TCRdist sequence similarity when clustering within HLA-allele-positive subsets. Repertoires with fewer than 30,000 or more than 120,000 public chains, plus five repertoires with anomalous nucleotide sharing, were excluded from co-occurrence clustering. TCRdb holds this immuneACCESS table with in-frame rearrangements only. Some clones are missing; in checked studies, unresolved V genes explain under half, and the rest has no known cause. That table is the source of V, J and clone size, and D and trimming were worked out from the DNA. For this sample there are about 150,000 clones; approximately 81% appear just once. Together, the top ten hold more than 2% of the sample.

Notes on this clone: Its antigen has not been determined. The record has no base qualities; no much larger clone is one base away.

In total, more than 500 healthy bone marrow donors made up the cohort. All cohort members were sampled while nominally healthy, although unrecorded immune exposures were likely present. The donor tested CMV seronegative, placing the donor among the roughly 400 seronegative members of the cohort. A peripheral blood sample was collected from each donor, and TCR beta sequencing was performed on peripheral blood mononuclear cells. Genomic DNA was extracted from the blood cell samples with the Qiagen DNeasy Blood Extraction Kit. This TCR derives from a woman under 30 in good health and CMV-seronegative. The sequenced material came from PBMCs.

Read as DNA, the sequence is TGTGCCAGCAGTACGCGGCCAGGGGGAAACACCATATATTTT. Its translation is CASSTRPGGNTIYF. Recombination connected TRBV6-5 to TRBJ1-3; the D gene is perhaps TRBD1, from 5 matching bases. The V and J ends are trimmed by 5 bases and 4 bases, leaving 12 bases between them. Reading the germline V gene gives CDR1 MNHEY and CDR2 SVGAGI. Measured from the cysteine to the phenylalanine, the CDR3 is 14 residues long. Just the 42-base CDR3 DNA is kept, in frame starting at base 1.